The present TCR beta chain was sequenced within a study of blood T cell repertoires in COVID-19. Study at large: In each case, the material was cDNA or gDNA derived from T cells, B-cell-depleted T cells, or PBMCs.

Germline CDR1 and CDR2: SGHDN and FVKESK. V lost 4 bases to trimming and J lost 1 base, with 10 bases between them. CDR3 size: 14 residues. Produced via immunoSEQ multiplex PCR; TCRdb's table is partial and in-frame only. The sample yields about 250,000 clones, roughly 84% seen once. Sequences were obtained from peripheral blood. The TCR originated in a woman aged 40 to 50 who had recovered from COVID-19. This sequence joins TRBV14 and TRBJ1-1; D is unresolved. CDR3 region: CASSPFRENTEAFF. For the CDR3, the DNA is TGTGCCAGCAGCCCCTTTCGGGAGAACACTGAAGCTTTCTTT. The variable domain in full, completed from reference TRBV14 and TRBJ1-1, reads EAGVTQFPSHSVIEKGQTVTLRCDPISGHDNLYWYRRVMGKEIKFLLHFVKESKQDESGMPNNRFLAERTGGTYSTLKVQPAELEDSGVYFCASSPFRENTEAFFGQGTRLTVV.